Presented here are 30 T cell receptor beta chains from one specimen sequenced in a study of memory CD4+ T cells and cytomegalovirus serostatus. The sort gate was single viable CD3+CD4+CD8-CD45RO+ cells for memory CD4+ T cells. Sequencing used immunoSEQ multiplex PCR; TCRdb keeps in-frame clones, though not all of them. The table has some 57,000 clones, 70% to 85% seen once. The specimen was memory CD4+ T cells from blood. These receptors were taken from an adult in good health and CMV-seronegative.

V is TRBV9 and J is TRBJ1-2; D gene ambiguous. In germline, CDR1 is SGDLS, CDR2 YYNGEE. The CDR3 loop spans 13 amino acids. Trimming removed 3 bases from V and 8 bases from J, with 14 bases in between. CDR3 sequence reads: CASSAGTSGGYTF. CDR3 coding DNA: TGTGCCAGCAGCGCCGGAACCTCGGGAGGCTACACCTTC.

The gene calls are TRBV6-5 and TRBJ2-1; TRBD2 matches 9 bases. Germline loops: CDR1 MNHEY, CDR2 SVGAGI. The ends lost 10 bases at V and 9 bases at J; junction bases unmatched: 10. The CDR3 runs to 13 residues. The CDR3, as DNA: TGTGCCACGAGGCGGGGGGGCACCGGTGAGCAGTTCTTC. It specifies CATRRGGTGEQFF.

This chain links TRBV29-1 with TRBJ2-3; D may be TRBD1 (5 bases). Germline values: CDR1 SQVTM, CDR2 ANQGSEA. The CDR3 extends over 14 amino acids. The V end lost 4 bases, the J end lost 3 bases, and 14 bases lay between the germline ends. The CDR3 spells CSVGSGKVTDTQYF. The CDR3 nucleotides are TGCAGCGTTGGGTCAGGGAAGGTTACAGATACGCAGTATTTT.

This chain uses TRBV9 with TRBJ2-5, with D tentatively TRBD2 (5 bases). V lost 0 bases, J lost 5 bases, and 14 bases lay in between. Germline CDR1 and CDR2: SGDLS and YYNGEE. The CDR3 runs 15 residues. CDR3 region: CASSVASGSLETQYF. CDR3 nucleotides: TGTGCCAGCAGCGTAGCTAGTGGGAGCCTTGAGACCCAGTACTTC.

CDR3 protein: CASRTGTGYSPLHF. The CDR3, as DNA: TGTGCCAGTAGAACCGGGACAGGGTACTCACCCCTCCACTTT. The gene calls are TRBV19 and TRBJ1-6; 9 bases match TRBD1. Germline CDR1 reads LNHDA; CDR2 reads SQIVND (reference sequence). V was clipped by 6 bases and J by 10 bases; unmatched bases: 7. The CDR3 is made up of 14 amino acids.

The CDR3 region has the DNA TGTGCCACCAGCAGGGAACGGGACGGCTCCTACGAGCAGTACTTC. Translation gives CATSRERDGSYEQYF. J is TRBJ2-7 and V is TRBV15, with D perhaps being TRBD1 or TRBD2 (5 bases each). This CDR3 comprises 15 residues. Germline loops: CDR1 LNHNV, CDR2 YYDKDF (reference sequence). Trimming left V 3 bases short and J 0 bases short, with 12 bases between. The full variable domain, completed using reference TRBV15 and TRBJ2-7, is DAMVIQNPRYQVTQFGKPVTLSCSQTLNHNVMYWYQQKSSQAPKLLFHYYDKDFNNEADTPDNFQSRRPNTSFCFLDIRSPGLGDTAMYLCATSRERDGSYEQYFGPGTRLTVT.

The chain is built from TRBV25-1 and TRBJ1-3; D gene ambiguous. The germline V gene encodes CDR1 MGHDK and CDR2 SYGVNS. Trimming took 3 bases from V and 0 from J, leaving 9 bases between them. The CDR3 spans 15 residues. CDR3 DNA sequence: TGTGCCAGCAGTGACCCCCGCCGCTCTGGAAACACCATATATTTT. This translates into CASSDPRRSGNTIYF.

The chain couples TRBV11-2 to TRBJ2-7, with 14 positions matching TRBD2. CDR1 is SGHAT and CDR2 is FQNNGV in the germline V gene. The CDR3 is 19 residues long. J gave up 3 bases and V 4 bases, and 14 bases lay outside the gene matches. CDR3 DNA: TGTGCCAGCAGCTCACGCGCCGGACTAGCGGGGGGCAGCCACTACGAGCAGTACTTC. Translated, it gives CASSSRAGLAGGSHYEQYF.

This chain uses TRBV6-6 with TRBJ1-5; the D is unclear. The V and J ends lost 6 bases and 0 bases respectively, with 12 bases between them. The CDR3 has 15 residues. Germline loops: CDR1 MNHNY, CDR2 SVGAGI (reference sequence). Written as DNA, the CDR3 is TGTGCCAGCAGCAGCGACAACATTAGCAATCAGCCCCAGCATTTT. Translation gives CASSSDNISNQPQHF.

This clone was counted only a few times. The genes are TRBV7-2 and TRBJ2-7; weak D call: TRBD2 (5 bases). The V gene's germline CDR1 is SGHTA and CDR2 FQGNSA. The V and J ends lost 3 bases and 7 bases respectively, with 16 bases between them. The CDR3 runs 14 residues. The CDR3 loop reads CASSFLNPGKEQYF. In DNA, the CDR3 is TGTGCCAGCAGCTTTCTCAACCCGGGGAAAGAGCAGTACTTC.

The chain is built from TRBV12-1 and TRBJ1-5; no DNA check was done on the table's D call, TRBD1. TRBV12-1 is a pseudogene. The CDR3 extends over 17 amino acids. The CDR3 DNA reads TGTGCCAGCAGCTTACGGGTATTCGACAGGCCTAGTTCCCCCCAGCATTTT. This translates into CASSLRVFDRPSSPQHF.

This clone has a single count. This sequence joins TRBV28 and TRBJ2-5; the D gene could be TRBD1 or TRBD2 (5 bases each). Germline V gives CDR1 MDHEN, CDR2 SYDVKM. This CDR3 is built from 14 residues. V lost 4 bases, J lost 5 bases, and 14 bases lay in between. CDR3 sequence: CASSYNWDVETQYF. Written as DNA, the CDR3 is TGTGCCAGCAGTTACAACTGGGACGTGGAGACCCAGTACTTC.

As concerns this clone: Relative to the germline gene, one junction end is altered; a read error may explain this. Other DNA sequences of this sample code for an identical CDR3. This chain uses TRBV7-6 with TRBJ2-3, with D possibly matching TRBD2 (5 bases). This CDR3 contains 15 residues. Germline CDR1 reads SGHVS; CDR2 reads FNYEAQ. The CDR3 sequence is CASSSDSVPTDTQYF. Here the CDR3 DNA reads TGTGCCAGTAGCTCGGACTCTGTTCCCACAGATACGCAGTATTTT.

The chain is built from TRBV6-5 and TRBJ1-6, with a weak D call TRBD1 (6 bases). The CDR3 totals 13 residues. Germline V gene data show CDR1 as MNHEY and CDR2 as SVGAGI. Between the trimmed V and J ends, which lost 11 bases and 7 bases, there was a span of 15 bases. DNA for the CDR3: TGTGCCTCTTCCTGGGGGCGGAATTCACCCCTCCACTTT. It codes for CASSWGRNSPLHF.

This sequence joins TRBV19 and TRBJ2-3; a possible D gene is TRBD2 (5 bases). The length of the CDR3 is 14 residues. Per germline, CDR1 LNHDA and CDR2 SQIVND (reference sequence). Trimming cost V 1 base and J 4 bases, with 9 bases left between them. CDR3 sequence: CASSIGGAADTQYF. The CDR3, as DNA: TGTGCCAGTAGTATAGGGGGAGCGGCAGATACGCAGTATTTT.

V is TRBV7-8 and J is TRBJ2-1; unclear D gene. Germline CDR1 reads SGHVS; CDR2 reads FQNEAQ. The ends were cut back, 5 bases at V and 6 bases at J, with 8 bases in the middle. This CDR3 is 12 amino acids long. The DNA of the CDR3 is TGTGCCAGCAGCCCGCTACCCAATGAGCAGTTCTTC. Translating gives CASSPLPNEQFF.

CDR3 protein: CASSPRAGDEAFF. The CDR3 DNA sequence: TGTGCCAGTAGCCCCAGGGCGGGCGATGAAGCTTTCTTT. The chain uses TRBV19 and TRBJ1-1, with D possibly being TRBD1 (5 bases). The V gene lost 6 bases and the J gene lost 7 bases, with 15 bases spanning the gap. The CDR3 length is 13 residues. The germline gives CDR1 LNHDA, CDR2 SQIVND (reference sequence).

The chain combines TRBV5-1 with TRBJ2-2; 9 bases line up with TRBD1. CDR1 and CDR2 (germline): SGHRS, YFSETQ. After removal of 2 bases from V and 2 bases from J, the junction contained 7 bases not matched to a gene. This CDR3 spans 17 amino acids. The CDR3 DNA reads as TGCGCCAGCAGCTTCACCACGGGACAGGGAAACACCGGGGAGCTGTTTTTT. Encoded protein: CASSFTTGQGNTGELFF.

The genes are TRBV7-9 and TRBJ2-1, with D possibly TRBD2 on 6 matching bases. CDR1 and CDR2 from the germline V gene are SEHNR and FQNEAQ (reference sequence). CDR3 length: 14 residues. V was pared by 2 bases and J by 3 bases, with 8 bases between. The CDR3 sequence is CASSLSTSYNEQFF. The CDR3 DNA sequence: TGTGCCAGCAGCTTATCGACTAGCTACAATGAGCAGTTCTTC.

This clone is medium-sized (0.01 to 0.1%) in the sample. The gene calls are TRBV6-5 and TRBJ1-3; D gene ambiguous. This CDR3 has 12 amino acids. V was shortened by 8 bases and J by 1 base, with 6 bases between the two germline ends. The germline V gene encodes CDR1 MNHEY and CDR2 SVGAGI. This chain's CDR3 is CASRGSGNTIYF. The CDR3 coding sequence is TGTGCCAGCCGCGGATCTGGAAACACCATATATTTT.

The rearrangement uses TRBV5-1 and TRBJ2-2, with D possibly matching TRBD2 (5 bases). The CDR3 is made up of 13 amino acids. In germline, CDR1 is SGHRS, CDR2 YFSETQ. Between the trimmed V and J ends, which lost 6 bases and 6 bases, there was a span of 12 bases. The CDR3 spells CASKAGLAGELFF. For the CDR3, the DNA is TGCGCCAGCAAGGCGGGTTTGGCCGGGGAGCTGTTTTTT.

This clone has a single count. The chain joins TRBV19 to TRBJ1-2; 9 bases are a match to TRBD1. Germline CDR1 LNHDA, CDR2 SQIVND (reference sequence). There are 14 residues in the CDR3. Losses at the gene ends were 5 bases for V and 5 bases for J; bases not matched to a gene: 6. The chain's CDR3 is CASSVSGQGYGYTF. The CDR3 DNA reads as TGTGCCAGTAGTGTATCGGGACAGGGTTATGGCTACACCTTC.

The rearrangement uses TRBV5-6 and TRBJ1-6; D remains ambiguous. The CDR3 sequence is 13 residues long. The germline V and J ends were trimmed by 2 bases and 4 bases, with 4 bases remaining between them. Germline V CDR1 and CDR2: SGHDT, YYEEEE. Written as DNA, the CDR3 is TGTGCCAGCAGCTTTGATTATAATTCACCCCTCCACTTT. It codes for CASSFDYNSPLHF.

The chain uses TRBV19 and TRBJ2-5; 8 nucleotides match TRBD2. V was clipped by 1 base and J by 4 bases; unmatched bases: 8. CDR3 length equals 16 residues. Germline V gene sequence: CDR1 LNHDA, CDR2 SQIVND (reference sequence). DNA of the CDR3: TGTGCCAGTAGTATAGGCGGGACTAGTCTCCGAGAGACCCAGTACTTC. It translates to CASSIGGTSLRETQYF. Based on the CDR3 plus reference TRBV19 and TRBJ2-5, the full variable domain is DGGITQSPKYLFRKEGQNVTLSCEQNLNHDAMYWYRQDPGQGLRLIYYSQIVNDFQKGDIAEGYSVSREKKESFPLTVTSAQKNPTAFYLCASSIGGTSLRETQYFGPGTRLLVL.

The table lists this clone with a count of one. The chain combines TRBV7-2 with TRBJ1-2; D is unresolved. The V end lost 5 bases, the J end lost 4 bases, and 14 bases lay between the germline ends. The germline V gene encodes CDR1 SGHTA and CDR2 FQGNSA. The CDR3 spans 14 residues. In nucleotides, the CDR3 is TGTGCCAGCAGCCCCGACACGAACCCCTATGGCTACACCTTC. It translates to CASSPDTNPYGYTF.

This sequence joins TRBV5-1 and TRBJ2-3; 8 bases line up with TRBD2. The germline CDR1 and CDR2 sequences are SGHRS and YFSETQ. The CDR3 spans 15 residues. Trimming removed 4 bases from V and 2 bases from J; junction bases left unmatched: 6. The CDR3 region has the DNA TGCGCCAGCAGCCGTAGCGGGGAGACCACAGATACGCAGTATTTT. This gives the protein CASSRSGETTDTQYF.

This clone was seen once. The chain uses TRBV11-1 and TRBJ1-1, with D perhaps TRBD1 (6 bases). Trimming shortened V by 1 base and J by 1 base, and 10 bases separated the two germline ends. The CDR3 consists of 15 residues. The V gene's germline CDR1 is SGHAT and CDR2 FQDESV (reference sequence). The CDR3, as DNA: TGTGCCAGCAGCTTAGAAGCAGGGGCGAACACTGAAGCTTTCTTT. Translating it yields CASSLEAGANTEAFF.

The chain links TRBV13 to TRBJ1-4; a weak D match, TRBD1 (5 bases). V was trimmed by 3 bases and J by 8 bases, leaving 10 bases between them. The CDR3 runs to 13 residues. Germline CDR1 PRHDT, CDR2 FYEKMQ (reference sequence). CDR3 sequence: CASSFERGEKLFF. DNA for the CDR3: TGTGCCAGCAGCTTCGAGCGGGGGGAAAAACTGTTTTTT.

The genes are TRBV29-1 and TRBJ1-1; 7 bases map to TRBD1. The J segment lost 0 bases and the V segment lost 6 bases, leaving 4 bases of the junction unmatched. This CDR3 is 13 amino acids long. Germline V gene data show CDR1 as SQVTM and CDR2 as ANQGSEA. CDR3 amino acids: CSVRQGLNTEAFF. CDR3 sequence (DNA): TGCAGCGTCCGACAGGGACTGAACACTGAAGCTTTCTTT.

V is TRBV11-3 and J is TRBJ2-7; D is perhaps TRBD1 (6 bases). Germline V gives CDR1 SGHNT, CDR2 YENEEA. The CDR3 length is 19 residues. Trimming pared 7 bases from V and 2 bases from J, leaving 30 bases between. CDR3 loop: CASTYLNRGSGTLPYEQYF. In DNA, the CDR3 is TGTGCCAGCACCTACCTTAATCGGGGTTCCGGGACACTACCCTACGAGCAGTACTTC.